This entry describes one TCR beta chain. The CDR3 runs 17 residues. Germline-derived CDR1 and CDR2 are LNHDA and SQIVND (reference sequence). With 0 bases clipped from V and 8 bases from J, the junction kept 9 bases outside the gene matches. The data originate from a study of blood T cell repertoires in COVID-19. At the level of the study: Whether acute or convalescent, the COVID-19 samples came from the United States, Italy and Spain. T cells, B-cell-depleted T cells, or PBMCs supplied cDNA or gDNA.

As originally analysed: Counts of nucleated cells, estimated from reference gene primer amplification, were obtained. The data were produced by immunoSEQ multiplex PCR, yet TCRdb's version contains in-frame clones alone and is incomplete. V and J calls and clone size are given by that table; D and trimming were obtained from the DNA. The table records approximately 310,000 clones, around nine tenths of them present only once. The recovered donors of Cohort 3 showed two negative PCRs, clearance, or symptom resolution. J is TRBJ2-1 and V is TRBV19; TRBD2 matches at 11 bases. This sequence originates from a man aged 60-69 years who had recovered from COVID-19. Sequencing used PBMCs or T cells enriched from blood (not recorded which). The CDR3 nucleotides read TGTGCCAGTAGTATAGACAGGGGGGGACTAGCGGTCGATGAGCAGTTCTTC. Its translation: CASSIDRGGLAVDEQFF.